This T cell receptor beta chain was captured in a study of lymphopenia after photon versus proton radiotherapy. This clone was counted only a few times. Its antigen is unidentified. An end of the junction does not agree with germline; a read error may underlie this. Points from the study as a whole: Better survival with proton therapy was suggested as possible, not demonstrated. Post-nadir TCR diversity decline inversely tracked overall survival among those who died. Post-nadir diversity loss with photons came from oligoclonal expansion, particularly CD8+ Temra cells.

The CDR3 length is 11 residues. The germline CDR1 and CDR2 sequences are MNHEY and SVGAGI. The assay was immunoSEQ multiplex PCR, and TCRdb's table has in-frame clones only and misses some. There are about 24,000 clones in the sample; over 80% occur only once, and 21% lies in the top ten. The input for sequencing was peripheral blood, taken from a patient treated with proton-based radiotherapy. This chain links TRBV6-5 with TRBJ2-1; D not certain. The receptor was isolated from a woman in her 70s with pancreatic cancer. The CDR3 DNA sequence: TGTGCCAGTAGTTACGGCACTTACCAGTTCTTC. Protein sequence: CASSYGTYQFF.